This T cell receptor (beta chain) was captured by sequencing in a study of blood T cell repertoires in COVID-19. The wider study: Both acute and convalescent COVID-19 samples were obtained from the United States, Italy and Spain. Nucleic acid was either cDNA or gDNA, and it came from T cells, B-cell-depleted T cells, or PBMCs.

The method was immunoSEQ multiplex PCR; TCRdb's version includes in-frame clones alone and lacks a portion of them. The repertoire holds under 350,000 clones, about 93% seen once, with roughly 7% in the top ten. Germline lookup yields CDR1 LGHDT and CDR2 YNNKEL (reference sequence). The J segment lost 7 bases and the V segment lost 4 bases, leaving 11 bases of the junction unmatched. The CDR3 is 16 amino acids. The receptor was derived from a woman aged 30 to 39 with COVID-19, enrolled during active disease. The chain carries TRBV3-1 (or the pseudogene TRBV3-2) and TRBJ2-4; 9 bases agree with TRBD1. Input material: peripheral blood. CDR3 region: CASSPPGQGMGNIQYF. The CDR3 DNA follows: TGTGCCAGCAGCCCTCCGGGACAGGGTATGGGGAACATTCAGTACTTC.